This T cell receptor beta chain was profiled in a study of molecular identifiers for immune sequencing clone quantification. Study outcomes and limitations: Clonotypes topping 20 RNA copies carried over 98% of effector molecules but under 1% of naive ones.

Source material for naive CD8 libraries was roughly 20,000 to 1,100,000 sorted cells, with 10%, 30% or 50% RNA. The bulk TCR libraries were made with methods described before and with listed TCR primers. TCRdb called the PCR reads again in MiXCR, with one record for every CDR3 protein. The sample consists of roughly 320,000 distinct CDR3 sequences, around a fifth of them appearing once. With regard to this clonotype: No antigen is known for it.

The sequence derives from a human donor in good health. Some libraries in this study had Jurkat cell RNA spiked in. Input material: naive CD8+ T cells from blood, with Jurkat cell RNA spiked in. Subset in this sample: FACS-sorted CD8+CD4-CCR7+CD45RA+ naive T cells.

DNA for the CDR3: TGTGCCAGCAGTTTAGAAGACGTCCGGGCCTACGATGAAGCTTTCTTT. This gives the protein CASSLEDVRAYDEAFF. V usage is TRBV28 and J usage is TRBJ1-1; no reliable D call. This CDR3 has 16 amino acids. V was trimmed by 2 bases and J by 7 bases, leaving 20 bases between them. Germline V CDR1 and CDR2: MDHEN, SYDVKM.